The sequence of this T cell receptor (beta chain) was determined in a study of T cell responses to AZD1222 COVID-19 vaccine. Sequenced by immunoSEQ multiplex PCR; TCRdb stores in-frame clones only, minus some. The sample yields just over 150,000 clones, 90% seen once. The germline gives CDR1 MDHEN, CDR2 SYDVKM. The length of the CDR3 is 15 residues. The V gene end was trimmed by 4 bases and the J gene end by 5 bases; junction bases not matched to a gene: 8. The study's findings and limits: The donor cohort was predominantly white British with a female majority, and clonal diversity may have been underestimated.

For this clone: Its cognate antigen is unknown.

The sequence came from an adult in good health. The sample was peripheral blood, taken on day 0 of AZD1222 vaccination. The chain uses TRBV28 and TRBJ1-1; 9 bases are a match to TRBD1. This chain's CDR3 is CASSSLGQGWTEAFF. In nucleotides, the CDR3 is TGTGCCAGCAGTTCCTTAGGACAGGGGTGGACTGAAGCTTTCTTT.